The 25 T cell receptor beta chains reported below all come from one sample, sequenced in a study of cytomegalovirus exposure and HLA in healthy donors. Only in-frame clones appear in the TCRdb table, and some are missing; sequencing was by immunoSEQ multiplex PCR. This table has 150,000 to 200,000 clones, approximately 81% appearing once. The source material was PBMCs. These receptors originate from a man aged 18 to 29 in good health and CMV-seropositive.

This sequence joins TRBV28 and TRBJ1-1; 7 nucleotides align to TRBD1. This CDR3 has 15 amino acids. Trimming cost V 4 bases and J 2 bases; bases outside gene matches: 7. Per the germline V gene, CDR1 is MDHEN and CDR2 is SYDVKM. The CDR3 is CASSSATGRNTEAFF. In DNA, the CDR3 is TGTGCCAGCAGTTCCGCGACAGGGCGAAACACTGAAGCTTTCTTT.

This sequence joins TRBV5-1 and TRBJ1-3; a possible D gene is TRBD1 (5 bases). The CDR3 length is 16 residues. CDR1 is SGHRS, CDR2 YFSETQ, per germline. V dropped 3 bases and J dropped 0 bases, with 13 bases sitting between them. In nucleotides, the CDR3 is TGCGCCAGCAGCTCGTTAGACAGCCGCTCTGGAAACACCATATATTTT. Residues: CASSSLDSRSGNTIYF.

V usage is TRBV7-9 and J usage is TRBJ2-5, with TRBD2 matching over 7 bases. The V gene's germline CDR1 is SEHNR and CDR2 FQNEAQ (reference sequence). This CDR3 spans 15 amino acids. After removal of 1 base from V and 2 bases from J, the junction contained 4 bases not matched to a gene. CDR3 residues: CASSLDGGGQETQYF. CDR3 bases: TGTGCCAGCAGCTTAGATGGGGGGGGGCAAGAGACCCAGTACTTC.

The chain is built from TRBV20-1 and TRBJ2-3; unclear D gene. V was clipped by 4 bases and J by 0 bases, with 2 bases between them. The CDR3 is 11 residues long. Germline-derived CDR1 and CDR2 are DFQATT and SNEGSKA (reference sequence). CDR3 in amino acids: CSATSTDTQYF. CDR3 bases: TGCAGTGCTACTAGCACAGATACGCAGTATTTT.

V is TRBV28 and J is TRBJ1-4; 7 nucleotides match TRBD1. Germline loops: CDR1 MDHEN, CDR2 SYDVKM. After removal of 6 bases from V and 3 bases from J, the junction contained 10 bases not matched to a gene. The CDR3 loop spans 16 amino acids. The DNA of the CDR3 is TGTGCCAGCAGGCGGCAGGGGGAAGAAGCTAATGAAAAACTGTTTTTT. Protein product: CASRRQGEEANEKLFF.

The rearrangement links TRBV19 to TRBJ1-4; TRBD1 matches at 8 bases. CDR1 and CDR2 (germline): LNHDA, SQIVND (reference sequence). V lost 3 bases to trimming and J lost 0 bases; unmatched junction nucleotides: 9. The CDR3 runs 18 residues. This CDR3 reads CASSMLYGQGATNEKLFF. In DNA form, the CDR3 reads TGTGCCAGTAGTATGCTATATGGACAGGGTGCAACTAATGAAAAACTGTTTTTT.

The CDR3 sequence is CASKRASLTDTQYF. CDR3 in DNA: TGTGCCAGCAAAAGGGCTAGCCTCACAGATACGCAGTATTTT. The rearrangement links TRBV2 to TRBJ2-3, with D perhaps TRBD2 (5 bases). The CDR3 covers 14 residues. Germline V lookup: CDR1 SNHLY, CDR2 FYNNEI. V was clipped by 7 bases and J by 2 bases, with 13 bases between them.

The gene calls are TRBV28 and TRBJ2-7; D might be TRBD2 (6 bases). Germline assignment: CDR1 MDHEN and CDR2 SYDVKM. There are 14 residues in the CDR3. V was cut by 4 bases and J by 0 bases, with 10 bases left in between. CDR3: CASSSSGPSYEQYF. For the CDR3, the DNA is TGTGCCAGCAGTTCCAGCGGGCCCTCCTACGAGCAGTACTTC.

The gene calls are TRBV14 and TRBJ1-1; no reliable D call. V shed 4 bases and J shed 0 bases, with 12 bases lying between them. The CDR3 covers 15 residues. Germline CDR1 is SGHDN and CDR2 is FVKESK. The CDR3 nucleotides read TGTGCCAGCAGCCCCTCCGAGGACTTGAACACTGAAGCTTTCTTT. Encoded protein: CASSPSEDLNTEAFF.

This rearrangement joins TRBV5-1 to TRBJ2-3; D is possibly TRBD2 (5 bases). Germline CDR1 and CDR2: SGHRS and YFSETQ. The CDR3 contains 15 residues. Trimming cost V 1 base and J 6 bases, with 15 bases left between them. The CDR3 sequence: CASSLQAARGDTQYF. CDR3 sequence (DNA): TGCGCCAGCAGCTTGCAAGCGGCACGTGGGGATACGCAGTATTTT.

The chain employs TRBV6-5 and TRBJ2-7, with TRBD1 matching 8 bases. The length of the CDR3 is 15 residues. The ends lost 0 bases at V and 4 bases at J; junction bases unmatched: 5. Per the germline V gene, CDR1 is MNHEY and CDR2 is SVGAGI. The CDR3 DNA is TGTGCCAGCAGTTACTCGTACACAGGGGGGTACGAGCAGTACTTC. Translated, it gives CASSYSYTGGYEQYF.

V usage is TRBV19 and J usage is TRBJ2-5, with D possibly being TRBD1 (5 bases). V dropped 3 bases and J dropped 4 bases, with 15 bases sitting between them. This CDR3 region has 15 residues. The germline gives CDR1 LNHDA, CDR2 SQIVND (reference sequence). The CDR3 nucleotides read TGTGCCAGTAGTATTTCCGTGGGAAGGGGAGAGACCCAGTACTTC. This translates into CASSISVGRGETQYF.

Only one count was recorded for this clone. J is TRBJ1-2 and V is TRBV7-2; 7 nucleotides match TRBD1. Germline trimming cut 2 bases from V and 6 bases from J; bases unmatched to any gene: 9. CDR3 size: 15 residues. The V gene's germline CDR1 is SGHTA and CDR2 FQGNSA. CDR3 loop: CASSLTRDSENGYTF. The CDR3, as DNA: TGTGCCAGCAGCTTAACCCGGGACAGTGAAAATGGCTACACCTTC.

This sequence joins TRBV28 and TRBJ2-3; 10 bases fit TRBD2. CDR3 length: 15 amino acids. The junction had 3 bases not matched to a gene; V was cut back by 5 bases and J by 1 base. From germline, CDR1 is MDHEN and CDR2 SYDVKM. CDR3 sequence (DNA): TGTGCCAGCAGTCCAGGACTAGCGGGCACAGATACGCAGTATTTT. This sequence encodes CASSPGLAGTDTQYF. The entire variable domain, with the rest obtained from reference TRBV28 and TRBJ2-3, is as follows: DVKVTQSSRYLVKRTGEKVFLECVQDMDHENMFWYRQDPGLGLRLIYFSYDVKMKEKGDIPEGYSVSREKKERFSLILESASTNQTSMYLCASSPGLAGTDTQYFGPGTRLTVL.

The gene calls are TRBV13 and TRBJ2-4; maybe TRBD2 (5 bases). The CDR3 extends over 14 amino acids. V lost 0 bases, J lost 5 bases, and 8 bases lay in between. Germline V gene data show CDR1 as PRHDT and CDR2 as FYEKMQ (reference sequence). The CDR3 DNA follows: TGTGCCAGCAGCTTAGGTGGGAGTCAAAACATTCAGTACTTC. This translates into CASSLGGSQNIQYF.

About this clone itself: One end of the junction is discordant with germline, which a read error may explain. The chain carries TRBV29-1 and TRBJ2-7; weak D call: TRBD1 (6 bases). From germline, CDR1 is SQVTM and CDR2 ANQGSEA. The CDR3 contains 12 residues. CDR3 DNA sequence: TGCAGCGTGGAAGGGGACACCTACGAGCAGTACTTC. Its translation: CSVEGDTYEQYF.

This clone appeared a single time. The chain couples TRBV7-3 to TRBJ2-1, with 7 bases matching TRBD2. Germline lookup yields CDR1 SGHTA and CDR2 FQGTGA. After removal of 0 bases from V and 7 bases from J, the junction contained 9 bases not matched to a gene. This CDR3 has 16 residues. The CDR3 DNA follows: TGTGCCAGCAGCTTAACCGGCGGGAGTTATATTAATGAGCAGTTCTTC. It is translated as CASSLTGGSYINEQFF.

V gene TRBV28 combines with J gene TRBJ1-5; D possibly corresponds to TRBD1 (5 bases). The ends were cut back, 3 bases at V and 5 bases at J, with 8 bases in the middle. The CDR3 runs to 13 residues. Germline CDR1 is MDHEN and CDR2 is SYDVKM. The CDR3: CASSLPGYQPQHF. The CDR3 nucleotides are TGTGCCAGCAGTTTGCCAGGGTATCAGCCCCAGCATTTT.

The chain recombines TRBV15 with TRBJ2-1; 10 bases line up with TRBD1. The V and J ends lost 5 bases and 12 bases, in that order; junction bases with no gene match: 13. Germline V gene lookup returns CDR1 LNHNV and CDR2 YYDKDF (reference sequence). The CDR3 runs 15 residues. The CDR3 DNA reads TGTGCCACCAGCCTCCGGGACAGGGGATCAGCTGGGCAGTTCTTC. Its translation: CATSLRDRGSAGQFF.

A few counts support this clone. The rearrangement joins TRBV6-5 to TRBJ1-6; 9 nucleotides align to TRBD1. The CDR3 has 14 amino acids. V gave up 6 bases and J gave up 11 bases; unmatched junction bases: 8. In germline, CDR1 is MNHEY, CDR2 SVGAGI. The CDR3 DNA follows: TGTGCCAGCAGGACGGGACAGGGTATAACACCCCTCCACTTT. Protein: CASRTGQGITPLHF.

For this clone: At the DNA level, this CDR3 is encoded by other sequences in the same sample as well. The V call is TRBV28, the J call TRBJ1-5; D is unclear. This CDR3 comprises 14 residues. The germline V gene encodes CDR1 MDHEN and CDR2 SYDVKM. Trimming cost V 2 bases and J 0 bases, with 5 bases left between them. DNA of the CDR3: TGTGCCAGCAGTTTACCTTATAGCAATCAGCCCCAGCATTTT. Protein sequence: CASSLPYSNQPQHF.

This chain links TRBV11-2 with TRBJ2-1; TRBD1 agrees at 8 bases. CDR1 is SGHAT, CDR2 FQNNGV, per germline. The CDR3 has 16 residues. After removal of 5 bases from V and 2 bases from J, the junction contained 8 bases not matched to a gene. CDR3 nucleotides: TGTGCCAGCAGCCACATCAGGGGACAGGCCTACAATGAGCAGTTCTTC. Its protein product is CASSHIRGQAYNEQFF.

In its sample, this clone was seen once. CDR3 coding DNA: TGTGCCAGCAGCTTGAGGGCGGGAGCCTACAATGAGCAGTTCTTC. Encoded protein: CASSLRAGAYNEQFF. The chain joins TRBV5-4 to TRBJ2-1; 7 nucleotides match TRBD2. Germline lookup yields CDR1 SGHNT and CDR2 YYREEE (reference sequence). V shed 1 base and J 2 bases; nucleotides not matched to a gene: 3. CDR3 length equals 15 residues.

The chain is built from TRBV30 and TRBJ2-2; unclear D gene. The CDR3 is made up of 11 amino acids. The germline V gene encodes CDR1 GTSNPN and CDR2 SVGIG (reference sequence). The ends were cut back, 1 base at V and 8 bases at J, with 5 bases in the middle. The CDR3 nucleotides read TGTGCCTGGAGTGACTCGGGGGAGCTGTTTTTT. Amino acid sequence: CAWSDSGELFF.

The chain is built from TRBV5-6 and TRBJ2-5; 8 bases agree with TRBD1. CDR1 is SGHDT, CDR2 YYEEEE, per germline. The junction had 8 bases not matched to a gene; V was cut back by 0 bases and J by 4 bases. The CDR3 is made up of 16 amino acids. For the CDR3, the DNA is TGTGCCAGCAGCTTGGCCGGAGACAGGGGCAGAGAGACCCAGTACTTC. Translation gives CASSLAGDRGRETQYF.